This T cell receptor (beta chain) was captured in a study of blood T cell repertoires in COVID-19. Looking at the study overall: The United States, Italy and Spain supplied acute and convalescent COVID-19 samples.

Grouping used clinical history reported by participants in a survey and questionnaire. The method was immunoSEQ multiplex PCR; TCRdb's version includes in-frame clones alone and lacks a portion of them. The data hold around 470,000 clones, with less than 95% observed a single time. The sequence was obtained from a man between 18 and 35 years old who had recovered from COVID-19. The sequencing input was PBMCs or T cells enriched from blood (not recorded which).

The CDR3 nucleotides are TGTGCCAGCAGCCAAGATAGTGGACAGGCTGAAGCTTTCTTT. Encoded protein: CASSQDSGQAEAFF. The chain recombines TRBV4-2 with TRBJ1-1; 7 positions agree with TRBD1. V gave up 0 bases and J gave up 6 bases; unmatched junction bases: 4. There are 14 residues in the CDR3. Germline V gene sequence: CDR1 LGHNA, CDR2 YNFKEQ.